Reported below is one TCR beta chain. As originally analysed: For nucleated cells, counts were estimated from reference gene primer amplification. Clones were sequenced by immunoSEQ multiplex PCR, and TCRdb holds only the in-frame ones, with some missing. V and J calls and clone size come straight from that table; D and trimming were deduced from the DNA. This table has about 49,000 clones, approximately 80% appearing once. Germline V CDR1 and CDR2: LGHNA, YSLEER. Trimming removed 1 base from V and 5 bases from J, with 8 bases in between. The CDR3 runs 13 residues. These data are taken from a study of blood T cell repertoires in COVID-19. Turning to the study itself: Samples representing acute and convalescent COVID-19 were sourced from the United States, Italy and Spain. Nucleic acid was either cDNA or gDNA, and it came from T cells, B-cell-depleted T cells, or PBMCs.

Sequencing used peripheral blood. This receptor was taken from a man between 65 and 80 years old with active or convalescent COVID-19. V and J are TRBV4-3 and TRBJ1-1; no reliable D call. CDR3 sequence (DNA): TGCGCCAGCAGCCAAGCCCCAGTTACTGAAGCTTTCTTT. Translation: CASSQAPVTEAFF.